The entry below describes one TCR beta chain. This record comes from a study of blood T cell repertoires in COVID-19. Across the study: Some COVID-19 samples were acute and others convalescent; all came from the United States, Italy and Spain.

Ages ranged from about 18 to 89 years, with residence in 24 US areas. Participant-reported clinical history was the basis for cohort assignment. The CDR3 has 14 amino acids. The germline gives CDR1 SGHTA, CDR2 FQGNSA. V shed 2 bases and J shed 2 bases, with 8 bases lying between them. In the authors' methods: Cell counts per sample came from amplifying reference gene primers. Sequencing used immunoSEQ multiplex PCR; TCRdb keeps in-frame clones, though not all of them. That table supplies the V and J calls and clone size; D and trimming were determined from the DNA. The sample shows approximately 230,000 clones, roughly 88% of them seen only once.

Sequenced: PBMCs or T cells enriched from blood (not recorded which). This TCR was sampled from a woman aged 45-65 years with acute COVID-19. This chain connects TRBV7-2 to TRBJ2-3; the D is unclear. DNA for the CDR3: TGTGCCAGCAGCTTACGCAGGAACACAGATACGCAGTATTTT. Amino acid sequence: CASSLRRNTDTQYF. The complete variable domain, with remaining parts taken from reference TRBV7-2 and TRBJ2-3, reads GAGVSQSPSNKVTEKGKDVELRCDPISGHTALYWYRQSLGQGLEFLIYFQGNSAPDKSGLPSDRFSAERTGGSVSTLTIQRTQQEDSAVYLCASSLRRNTDTQYFGPGTRLTVL.